A selection of T cell receptor beta chains follows, all from one sample in a study of control samples from healthy donors and cancer patients. TCRdb's copy holds only in-frame clones and misses some; the assay was immunoSEQ multiplex PCR. The sample carries 45,000 to 60,000 clones, approximately 94% recorded once. The sequencing sample was made of blood. The receptors stem from a man younger than 45 in good health. The CDR3 runs from the conserved cysteine through the conserved F or W. Each record gives: D gene, clone size, V gene, J gene, CDR3 DNA, CDR3 protein. D genes are given only for firm matches. Clone size, where shown, is once, few, many, or a class for clones that have expanded.

TRBD2	-	TRBV30	TRBJ2-3	TGTGCCTGGGGACTAGCGGGAAGTAGCACAGATACGCAGTATTTT	CAWGLAGSSTDTQYF
-	-	TRBV7-8	TRBJ2-1	TGTGCCAGCAGCCCCAGCGGCGATGAGCAGTTCTTC	CASSPSGDEQFF
TRBD1	-	TRBV5-6	TRBJ1-3	TGTGCCAGCAGCCCGACAGGGCTTACAGGAAACACCATATATTTT	CASSPTGLTGNTIYF
-	-	TRBV18	TRBJ1-5	TGTGCCAGCTCACCACGAGATAGGGGGTATCAGCCCCAGCATTTT	CASSPRDRGYQPQHF
-	-	TRBV24-1	TRBJ1-3	TGTGCCATCTCAGGGAATGGAAACACCATATATTTT	CAISGNGNTIYF
-	-	TRBV5-1	TRBJ2-7	TGCGCCAGCAGCCCGGGTGGTTACGAGCAGTACTTC	CASSPGGYEQYF
-	-	TRBV11-2	TRBJ1-3	TGTGCCAGCAGCCCTGGACTGGCAGGGGCTGGAAACACCATATATTTT	CASSPGLAGAGNTIYF
-	-	TRBV5-3	TRBJ1-6	TGTGCCAGAAGCTTCGGCGGTCTACGGAAACGTAATTCACCCCTCCACTTT	CARSFGGLRKRNSPLHF
-	-	TRBV6-5	TRBJ1-5	TGTGCCAGCAGTTACGTAGGGGTGTTTAGTCAGCCCCAGCATTTT	CASSYVGVFSQPQHF
-	-	TRBV11-2	TRBJ2-7	TGTGCCAGCAGCTTAGCATTAAGGGAGGATAGCTACGAGCAGTACTTC	CASSLALREDSYEQYF
-	-	TRBV4-2	TRBJ1-4	TGTGCCAGCAGCGTCCGAAGGGTTAATGAAAAACTGTTTTTT	CASSVRRVNEKLFF
-	-	TRBV7-9	TRBJ1-1	TGTGCCAGCAGCTTAGCAGGTGGCGCTGAAGCTTTCTTT	CASSLAGGAEAFF
-	-	TRBV2	TRBJ1-5	TGTGCCAGCAGTGGGGGGGGGCCCCAGCATTTT	CASSGGGPQHF
TRBD2	-	TRBV4-2	TRBJ2-5	TGTGCCAGCAGCCAAGAAGGTAGCGGGGGGGCGGGAGAGACCCAGTACTTC	CASSQEGSGGAGETQYF
-	few	TRBV30	TRBJ2-1	TGTGCCTGGAGTCAACTGGGGGGCGGCAATGAGCAGTTCTTC	CAWSQLGGGNEQFF
-	-	TRBV3-1/TRBV3-2	TRBJ1-2	TGTGCCAGCAGCCCTCGTCCGGGGATGGGTGGCTACACCTTC	CASSPRPGMGGYTF
-	-	TRBV18	TRBJ1-3	TGTGCCAGCTCACCACAGGGGGAAAGAAACACCATATATTTT	CASSPQGERNTIYF